Sequencing of this TCR beta chain was carried out in a study of T cells in tuberculosis. General observations from the study: Low-affinity CD1B-GMM tetramer-binding T cells may have been missed.

Unmatched junction bases numbered 7, after V lost 4 bases and J lost 2 bases. This CDR3 spans 15 amino acids. In germline, CDR1 is MDHEN, CDR2 SYDVKM. Libraries were prepared by immunoSEQ multiplex PCR; TCRdb keeps only in-frame clonotypes and omits some of them. Of some 90,000 clones listed, approximately 91% are singletons. Cells were sorted from thawed PBMC rested overnight and stained with GMM-loaded CD1B tetramer, viability dye and anti-CD3. C32 glucose monomycolate from Rhodococcus equi was loaded onto the CD1B tetramers. V and J are TRBV28 and TRBJ2-5, with 7 bases matching TRBD2. The TCR was taken from an adult woman with latent tuberculosis. Sequenced: CD1b-GMM tetramer-negative cells sorted from PBMCs. The CDR3 DNA is TGTGCCAGCAGTTCACTCGGGGGGAGTCAAGAGACCCAGTACTTC. The encoded protein is CASSSLGGSQETQYF.